This T cell receptor (beta chain) was captured by sequencing in a study of T cells in Graves' hyperthyroidism and ophthalmopathy. Across the study: Before treatment of any kind, peripheral blood was taken at initial diagnosis.

This clonotype was found once. One base away lies a much larger clone, so this may be a sequencing read error. Patients with uncontrolled infections, other autoimmune diseases, pregnancy or lactation were excluded. The TCR beta CDR3 regions underwent amplification using RNA transcripts as the source. The HTBI primer set drove a first-round RT-PCR of the TCR CDR3. From the multiplex PCR reads, TCRdb called clonotypes with MiXCR, one entry per CDR3 protein. Among about 300,000 distinct CDR3 sequences listed, roughly 19% were seen once. After removal of 4 bases from V and 2 bases from J, the junction contained 8 bases not matched to a gene. The CDR3 covers 15 residues. Germline-derived CDR1 and CDR2 are PRHDT and FYEKMQ (reference sequence).

The chain recombines TRBV13 with TRBJ2-7; the match to TRBD2 covers 7 bases. This clonotype originated in a man between 50 and 59 years old with Graves' ophthalmopathy. Sequences were obtained from blood. CDR3 bases: TGTGCCAGCAGCTCAGGTGGGAGGGCCCCCTACGAGCAGTACTTC. It is translated as CASSSGGRAPYEQYF.